This T cell receptor beta chain is drawn from a study of shared clonotypes between healthy human individuals. Study-wide findings and caveats: When naive CD4 clonotypes were compared across several donors, about 4.9% were shared.

Naive CD8 cells lacked CD45RO, underwent positive selection for CCR7 and left out terminally differentiated effector memory CD45RA+ cells. V was clipped by 1 base and J by 2 bases; unmatched bases: 8. This CDR3 region has 17 residues. The germline gives CDR1 SGHAT, CDR2 FQNNGV. In the original workflow: Without quality scores, immunoSEQ junctional reads could not be filtered like full-length reads. The assay was immunoSEQ multiplex PCR, and TCRdb's table has in-frame clones only and misses some. V, J and clone size are those of that table, while D and trimming were read from the DNA. Among a few million clones, roughly 95% were seen once, and the ten largest hold around 1.8%. A note on this clone: Antigen: not known.

The sequence was collected from a man between 18 and 29 years old in good health. Some clones in this sample may be carry-over from other donors' samples. This chain uses TRBV11-2 with TRBJ2-7, with TRBD1 matching 10 bases. Input material: naive CD8+ T cells from PBMCs. The CDR3 DNA follows: TGTGCCAGCAGCTTAGGGCCCGACAGGGGGCTTCCCTACGAGCAGTACTTC. As protein: CASSLGPDRGLPYEQYF.